These 18 T cell receptor beta chains originate from one sample sequenced in a study of shared clonotypes between healthy human individuals. Repertoires were generated with immunoSEQ multiplex PCR, while TCRdb's copy carries only in-frame clones and drops some. The sample contains 1.5 million to 2.5 million clones, about 95% of which appear only once. CD45RO-negative, CCR7-positively selected cells formed the naive CD8 fraction, excluding terminally differentiated effector memory CD45RA+ cells. Sequencing input: naive CD8+ T cells sorted from blood. The receptors originated from a man aged 18-30 years in good health.

The chain recombines TRBV5-1 with TRBJ1-1; weak D call: TRBD1 (6 bases). Germline V gene lookup returns CDR1 SGHRS and CDR2 YFSETQ. Trimming took off 0 bases at V and 7 bases at J, with 16 bases between the two ends. CDR3 size: 15 residues. CDR3 amino acids: CASSLVDSLLFEAFF. The CDR3 DNA follows: TGCGCCAGCAGCTTGGTGGACAGCCTCTTGTTTGAAGCTTTCTTT.

The J gene is TRBJ1-2, the V gene TRBV5-6, with TRBD1 matching 8 bases. V gave up 0 bases and J gave up 3 bases; unmatched junction bases: 13. Germline assignment: CDR1 SGHDT and CDR2 YYEEEE. The CDR3 loop spans 18 amino acids. CDR3 sequence: CASSLALETGVADYGYTF. The DNA of the CDR3 is TGTGCCAGCAGCTTGGCCTTGGAGACAGGGGTAGCCGACTATGGCTACACCTTC.

The rearrangement joins TRBV14 to TRBJ2-7, with 9 bases identical to TRBD1. Germline values: CDR1 SGHDN, CDR2 FVKESK. The J segment lost 0 bases and the V segment lost 5 bases, leaving 5 bases of the junction unmatched. The length of the CDR3 is 15 residues. The CDR3 DNA follows: TGTGCCAGCAGCTTTTTGGGACAGGGCTCCTACGAGCAGTACTTC. Residues: CASSFLGQGSYEQYF.

The chain employs TRBV4-1 and TRBJ2-7; 12 bases match TRBD2. There are 16 residues in the CDR3. V shed 4 bases, J shed 2 bases, and the junction held 6 bases outside the gene matches. Germline V gene data show CDR1 as MGHRA and CDR2 as YSYEKL. CDR3 in amino acids: CASSPTSGGPAYEQYF. For the CDR3, the DNA is TGCGCCAGCAGCCCGACTAGCGGGGGCCCCGCCTACGAGCAGTACTTC.

This clone was seen just once. The chain has TRBV5-3 and TRBJ1-2; perhaps TRBD1 as D (5 bases). TRBV5-3 is labeled an ORF, and its function is uncertain. There are 17 residues in the CDR3. The V end was cut by 0 bases, the J end by 0 bases, with 15 bases between. The CDR3 loop reads CARSLARGPKSNYGYTF. As DNA, the CDR3 is TGTGCCAGAAGCTTGGCTCGGGGACCAAAATCTAACTATGGCTACACCTTC.

The V call is TRBV27, the J call TRBJ1-2; the D gene is possibly TRBD1 (6 bases). The CDR3 totals 14 residues. Trimming cost V 4 bases and J 4 bases, with 13 bases left between them. Germline loops: CDR1 MNHEY, CDR2 SMNVEV (reference sequence). CDR3 amino acids: CASSSSPGAYGYTF. The CDR3, as DNA: TGTGCCAGCAGTTCGTCCCCAGGGGCCTATGGCTACACCTTC.

To note about this clone: Other DNA variants within this sample encode the same CDR3. The chain recombines TRBV9 with TRBJ1-1; D uncertain. CDR1 SGDLS and CDR2 YYNGEE come from the germline V gene. V was shortened by 4 bases and J by 4 bases, with 11 bases between the two germline ends. The CDR3 loop spans 13 amino acids. In DNA form, the CDR3 reads TGTGCCAGCAGCACCGGCGGGAGCACTGAAGCTTTCTTT. Translation gives CASSTGGSTEAFF.

The chain recombines TRBV7-3 with TRBJ2-6, with a tentative D call TRBD1 (5 bases). The CDR3 sequence is 18 residues long. Per the germline V gene, CDR1 is SGHTA and CDR2 is FQGTGA. V was pared by 5 bases and J by 0 bases, with 17 bases between. The CDR3 nucleotides are TGTGCCAGCAGCCCCGCCGACGCAGGGATCTCTGGGGCCAACGTCCTGACTTTC. This gives the protein CASSPADAGISGANVLTF.

The chain carries TRBV5-4 and TRBJ2-7; 10 nucleotides agree with TRBD1. The J segment lost 3 bases and the V segment lost 3 bases, leaving 3 bases of the junction unmatched. The germline V gene encodes CDR1 SGHNT and CDR2 YYREEE (reference sequence). CDR3 length equals 14 residues. The CDR3: CASSSDRGNYEQYF. The DNA for the CDR3 is TGTGCCAGCAGCTCGGACAGGGGGAACTACGAGCAGTACTTC.

This clone has just a few counts. The V gene is TRBV7-6, the J gene TRBJ1-2; tentatively, D is TRBD1 (6 bases). Germline V gives CDR1 SGHVS, CDR2 FNYEAQ. Trimming cost V 5 bases and J 2 bases, with 9 bases left between them. This CDR3 is built from 13 residues. The CDR3 DNA reads TGTGCCAGCAGCCATGGACAGAACTATGGCTACACCTTC. Protein product: CASSHGQNYGYTF.

This clone was counted a few times. The J gene is TRBJ2-2, the V gene TRBV4-2, with D possibly TRBD2 on 5 matching bases. CDR3 length equals 14 residues. Per germline, CDR1 LGHNA and CDR2 YNFKEQ. V shed 5 bases and J shed 5 bases, with 12 bases lying between them. The CDR3 is CASSDSAGTGELFF. The CDR3 nucleotides are TGTGCCAGCAGCGATTCTGCGGGTACCGGGGAGCTGTTTTTT.

The V and J genes are TRBV29-1 and TRBJ2-1; TRBD2 agrees at 10 bases. Germline V gene lookup returns CDR1 SQVTM and CDR2 ANQGSEA. The CDR3 is 15 residues long. The V gene end was trimmed by 1 base and the J gene end by 3 bases; junction bases not matched to a gene: 3. The CDR3 is CSVEGSSGSYNEQFF. The CDR3 DNA follows: TGCAGCGTTGAAGGTTCTAGCGGGAGCTACAATGAGCAGTTCTTC.

The V call is TRBV6-5, the J call TRBJ1-6; possibly TRBD1 for D (6 bases). The CDR3 sequence is 14 residues long. From germline, CDR1 is MNHEY and CDR2 SVGAGI. The V end lost 0 bases, the J end lost 9 bases, and 9 bases lay between the germline ends. The CDR3 spells CASSYSLQGSPLHF. The CDR3, as DNA: TGTGCCAGCAGTTACTCCCTACAGGGTTCACCCCTCCACTTT.

The V gene is TRBV28, the J gene TRBJ2-5; D not resolved. Germline V gene data show CDR1 as MDHEN and CDR2 as SYDVKM. Trimming pared 2 bases from V and 4 bases from J, leaving 8 bases between. The CDR3 covers 13 residues. CDR3: CASSLIAGETQYF. DNA of the CDR3: TGTGCCAGCAGTTTAATAGCAGGAGAGACCCAGTACTTC.

This chain connects TRBV7-6 to TRBJ2-1, with 9 bases lining up with TRBD1. V dropped 4 bases and J dropped 5; count of bases not matched to a gene: 9. The CDR3 contains 16 residues. Looked up from germline, CDR1 is SGHVS and CDR2 is FNYEAQ. Here the CDR3 DNA reads TGTGCCAGCAGCTCGACCCGGGACAGGGATGACAATGAGCAGTTCTTC. Translating it yields CASSSTRDRDDNEQFF.

The chain carries TRBV19 and TRBJ1-1; 7 bases are shared with TRBD1. With V trimmed by 6 bases and J by 3 bases, 10 bases remained unmatched. Germline V gives CDR1 LNHDA, CDR2 SQIVND (reference sequence). CDR3 length: 15 residues. This CDR3 is CASRYFDRAYTEAFF. CDR3 DNA: TGTGCCAGTAGGTATTTCGACAGGGCGTACACTGAAGCTTTCTTT.

The rearrangement joins TRBV27 to TRBJ2-2; 15 bases fit TRBD2. Germline V lookup: CDR1 MNHEY, CDR2 SMNVEV (reference sequence). This CDR3 has 17 amino acids. Trimming at V came to 2 bases and at J to 6 bases, leaving 4 bases not matched to a gene. The CDR3 DNA reads TGTGCCAGCAGTTTAATTGGGACTAGCGGGAGGTCCGGGGAGCTGTTTTTT. This gives the protein CASSLIGTSGRSGELFF.

V and J are TRBV4-2 and TRBJ2-1, with D possibly TRBD2 on 6 matching bases. Looked up from germline, CDR1 is LGHNA and CDR2 is YNFKEQ. V lost 5 bases, J lost 9 bases, and 11 bases lay in between. The CDR3 sequence is 12 residues long. CDR3 region: CASSVGGGEQFF. In DNA form, the CDR3 reads TGTGCCAGCAGCGTCGGGGGTGGTGAGCAGTTCTTC.